This record looks at one T cell receptor beta chain sequence and its context. Its antigen is not known. The sample originates from a study of CD8+ T cells in alopecia areata. Findings and caveats of the study: In patients, TCRs were shared less clearly than in mice, and HLA may possibly be involved.

Following RNA extraction, reverse transcription yielded cDNA that acted as the sequencing template. Only in-frame clones appear in the TCRdb table, and some are missing; sequencing was by immunoSEQ multiplex PCR. The profile shows approximately 180,000 clones, 50% to 75% of them singletons. The CDR3 extends over 13 amino acids. Per germline, CDR1 SGHRS and CDR2 YFSETQ. Between the trimmed V and J ends, which lost 7 bases and 1 base, there was a span of 12 bases. Stated treatment: oral pan-JAK inhibitor, 5-10 mg twice daily. This material consisted of CD4+ T cells sorted from blood, taken around week 55, from a patient treated with tofacitinib. The chain couples TRBV5-1 to TRBJ2-7; no definite D call. The sequence was collected from a human donor with alopecia areata. In DNA, the CDR3 is TGCGCCAGCGCTGGGTCCGGGTCCTACGAGCAGTACTTC. This sequence encodes CASAGSGSYEQYF.